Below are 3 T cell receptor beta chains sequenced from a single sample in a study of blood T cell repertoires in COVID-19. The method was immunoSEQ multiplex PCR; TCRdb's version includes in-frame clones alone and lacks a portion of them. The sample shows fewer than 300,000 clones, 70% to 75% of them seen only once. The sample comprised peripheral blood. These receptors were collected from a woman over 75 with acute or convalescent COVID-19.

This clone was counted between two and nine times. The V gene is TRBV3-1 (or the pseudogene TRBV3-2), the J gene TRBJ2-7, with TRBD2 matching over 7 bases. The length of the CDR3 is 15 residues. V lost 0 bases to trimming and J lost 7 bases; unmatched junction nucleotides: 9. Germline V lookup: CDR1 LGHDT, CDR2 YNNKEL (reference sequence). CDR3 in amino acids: CASSQEYIRRGEQYF. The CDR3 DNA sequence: TGTGCCAGCAGCCAAGAATACATCAGGCGGGGGGAGCAGTACTTC.

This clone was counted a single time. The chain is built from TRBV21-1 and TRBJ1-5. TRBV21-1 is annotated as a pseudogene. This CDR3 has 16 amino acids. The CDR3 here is CASSLGGGDSNQPQHF. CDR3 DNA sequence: TGTGCCAGCAGCCTGGGGGGTGGGGATAGCAATCAGCCCCAGCATTTT.

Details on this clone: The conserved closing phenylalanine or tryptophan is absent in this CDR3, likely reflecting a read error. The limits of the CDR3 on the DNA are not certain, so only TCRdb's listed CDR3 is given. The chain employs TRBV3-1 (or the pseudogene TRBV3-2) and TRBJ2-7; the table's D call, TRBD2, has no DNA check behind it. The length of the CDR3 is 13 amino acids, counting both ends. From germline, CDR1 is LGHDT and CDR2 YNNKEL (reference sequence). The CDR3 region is CASSQEVAGVQGL.